The 26 T cell receptor beta chains in this list originate from one sample, sequenced in a study of T cell repertoires in cytomegalovirus infection. One entry per CDR3 protein, called by TCRdb with MiXCR from the reads. The sample comprises hundreds of thousands of distinct CDR3 sequences, 20% to 30% of which are singletons, and approximately 8.2% rests with the top ten. The sequencing input was CD8+ T cells from PBMCs. The receptors were gathered from a human donor in good health (CMV status not recorded). Some clones in this sample may be carry-over from other donors' samples.

This sequence joins TRBV14 and TRBJ1-6; D might be TRBD1 (6 bases). The CDR3 contains 17 residues. Per the germline V gene, CDR1 is SGHDN and CDR2 is FVKESK. Trimming cost V 0 bases and J 0 bases, with 9 bases left between them. CDR3 in amino acids: CASSQETGFSYNSPLHF. The DNA for the CDR3 is TGTGCCAGCAGCCAAGAGACAGGCTTCTCCTATAATTCACCCCTCCACTTT. The variable domain in full, with the rest retrieved from reference TRBV14 and TRBJ1-6, is EAGVTQFPSHSVIEKGQTVTLRCDPISGHDNLYWYRRVMGKEIKFLLHFVKESKQDESGMPNNRFLAERTGGTYSTLKVQPAELEDSGVYFCASSQETGFSYNSPLHFGNGTRLTVT.

This chain links TRBV6-5 with TRBJ2-1, with a tentative D call TRBD2 (8 bases). Germline CDR1 and CDR2: MNHEY and SVGAGI. The CDR3 covers 18 residues. The V end lost 7 bases, the J end lost 6 bases, and 28 bases lay between the germline ends. This CDR3 is CASTPAGGQRGPRNEQFF. The CDR3 bases are TGTGCCAGCACCCCAGCAGGGGGACAGCGGGGGCCGCGCAATGAGCAGTTCTTC.

The V and J genes are TRBV5-4 and TRBJ2-1; D is unclear. Trimming left V 9 bases short and J 8 bases short, with 12 bases between. CDR3 length equals 11 residues. CDR1 and CDR2 (germline): SGHNT, YYREEE (reference sequence). This CDR3 is CATHTIHEQFF. CDR3 bases: TGTGCCACCCATACCATTCATGAGCAGTTCTTC. Full variable domain (outside the CDR3, taken from reference TRBV5-4 and TRBJ2-1): ETGVTQSPTHLIKTRGQQVTLRCSSQSGHNTVSWYQQALGQGPQFIFQYYREEENGRGNFPPRFSGLQFPNYSSELNVNALELDDSALYLCATHTIHEQFFGPGTRLTVL.

A remark on this clonotype: At one end, the junction sequence differs from germline, possibly due to a read error. The chain carries TRBV6-6 and TRBJ2-2, with TRBD1 identical over 9 bases. This CDR3 is 16 amino acids long. Germline CDR1 MNHNY, CDR2 SVGAGI (reference sequence). CDR3 in DNA: TGTGCCAGCAATTACTTGGAGGACAGGGGAGACGGGGAGCTGTTTTTT. Protein: CASNYLEDRGDGELFF.

In its sample, this clonotype was seen a few times. This chain connects TRBV6-2 or TRBV6-3 to TRBJ1-6; the D gene is possibly TRBD1 (6 bases). Germline CDR1 and CDR2: MNHEY and SVGEGT. Trimming shortened V by 8 bases and J by 0 bases, and 8 bases separated the two germline ends. The CDR3 is 14 residues long. CDR3: CASRQDSYNSPLHF. In DNA, the CDR3 is TGTGCCAGCCGACAGGACTCCTATAATTCACCCCTCCACTTT.

A word on this clonotype: At one of its ends the junction is not consistent with the germline gene, which may arise from a read error. CDR3 nucleotides: TGTGCCAGCACCAGGCGCCGTTACCAAGAGACCCAGCACTTC. Residues: CASTRRRYQETQHF. The chain employs TRBV7-9 and TRBJ2-5; D gene ambiguous. Germline values: CDR1 SEHNR, CDR2 FQNEAQ (reference sequence). This CDR3 is built from 14 residues. The complete variable domain, with remaining parts taken from reference TRBV7-9 and TRBJ2-5, reads DTGVSQNPRHKITKRGQNVTFRCDPISEHNRLYWYRQTLGQGPEFLTYFQNEAQLEKSRLLSDRFSAERPKGSFSTLEIQRTEQGDSAMYLCASTRRRYQETQHFGPGTRLLVL.

This chain links TRBV7-9 with TRBJ2-7, with D tentatively TRBD2 (5 bases). CDR1 and CDR2 (germline): SEHNR, FQNEAQ (reference sequence). Deletions cut 0 bases from V and 7 bases from J, with 10 bases between. This CDR3 comprises 13 residues. The CDR3 region is CASSLAGSGEQYV. CDR3 nucleotide sequence: TGTGCCAGCAGCTTAGCCGGCTCGGGGGAGCAGTACGTC.

This chain connects TRBV7-9 to TRBJ1-2; 8 bases match TRBD1. This CDR3 contains 12 residues. V trimming: 10 bases; J trimming: 8 bases; junction bases outside the gene matches: 9. Germline V lookup: CDR1 SEHNR, CDR2 FQNEAQ (reference sequence). CDR3: CANRGEPNGYTF. The CDR3 DNA reads as TGTGCCAACAGGGGGGAACCGAACGGCTACACCTTC.

The gene calls are TRBV6-1 and TRBJ1-2; D is ambiguous. Germline assignment: CDR1 MNHNS and CDR2 SASEGT. V was shortened by 1 base and J by 4 bases, with 7 bases between the two germline ends. The CDR3 runs to 13 residues. The CDR3 DNA reads TGTGCCAGCAGTGAAGGGACGACCTATGGCTACACCTTC. The encoded protein is CASSEGTTYGYTF.

Details on this clonotype: Given the absence of the conserved phenylalanine or tryptophan at the CDR3 end, a read error is likely. This chain joins TRBV28 and TRBJ2-1; D unclear. Germline V gives CDR1 MDHEN, CDR2 SYDVKM. This CDR3 has 15 amino acids. Trimming took off 7 bases at V and 1 base at J, with 14 bases between the two ends. The CDR3, as DNA: TGTGCCAGCACCCCTTTCGGGCCTTCCTACAATGAGCAGTTCTGC. Translating gives CASTPFGPSYNEQFC.

Turning to this clonotype: This may stem from a read error, because a much larger clone lies one nucleotide away. This sequence joins TRBV7-8 and TRBJ1-4; no firm D call. The CDR3 totals 20 residues. V dropped 1 base and J dropped 0 bases, with 21 bases sitting between them. The germline CDR1 and CDR2 sequences are SGHVS and FQNEAQ. CDR3 region: CASSLDPGFTHVTTNEKLFF. CDR3 coding DNA: TGTGCCAGCAGCTTAGATCCGGGTTTCACCCACGTTACAACTAATGAAAAACTGTTTTTT.

The table lists this clonotype with many counts. The J gene is TRBJ2-2, the V gene TRBV4-1; D gene uncertain. V lost 6 bases and J lost 4, with 15 bases in between. The CDR3 extends over 15 amino acids. Germline values: CDR1 MGHRA, CDR2 YSYEKL. The CDR3: CASRTLSLGTGELFF. CDR3 in DNA: TGCGCCAGCAGAACACTGAGCTTGGGCACCGGGGAGCTGTTTTTT.

This clonotype came up many times. J is TRBJ2-1 and V is TRBV7-2, with TRBD1 matching 7 bases. V dropped 5 bases and J dropped 0; count of bases not matched to a gene: 7. This CDR3 spans 16 amino acids. Per the germline V gene, CDR1 is SGHTA and CDR2 is FQGNSA. This CDR3 is CASSAHRGSSYNEQFF. CDR3 DNA: TGTGCCAGCAGCGCCCACAGGGGAAGCTCCTACAATGAGCAGTTCTTC. The entire variable domain, with the rest obtained from reference TRBV7-2 and TRBJ2-1, is as follows: GAGVSQSPSNKVTEKGKDVELRCDPISGHTALYWYRQSLGQGLEFLIYFQGNSAPDKSGLPSDRFSAERTGGSVSTLTIQRTQQEDSAVYLCASSAHRGSSYNEQFFGPGTRLTVL.

This clonotype was found a few times. This rearrangement joins TRBV2 to TRBJ2-5, with D tentatively TRBD2 (5 bases). Germline CDR1 SNHLY, CDR2 FYNNEI. This CDR3 has 13 amino acids. The V gene lost 4 bases and the J gene lost 5 bases, with 11 bases spanning the gap. The CDR3 spells CASSVEGWETQYF. The DNA for the CDR3 is TGTGCCAGCAGTGTAGAGGGATGGGAGACCCAGTACTTC.

A few counts support this clonotype. This sequence joins TRBV24-1 and TRBJ2-2, with D unclear. CDR1 and CDR2 from the germline V gene are KGHDR and SFDVKD. CDR3 length: 14 residues. The V end lost 4 bases, the J end lost 5 bases, and 10 bases lay between the germline ends. The DNA for the CDR3 is TGTGCCACCAGTGACCCTCGGACGACCGGGGAGCTGTTTTTT. The encoded protein is CATSDPRTTGELFF.

As DNA, the CDR3 is TGTGCCAGCAGTTTGGCTAGCGGGGGGGCGTCCTACGAGCAGTACGTC. Protein sequence: CASSLASGGASYEQYV. The chain is built from TRBV28 and TRBJ2-7; 12 nucleotides align to TRBD2. Germline V gene sequence: CDR1 MDHEN, CDR2 SYDVKM. Germline trimming cut 3 bases from V and 1 base from J; bases unmatched to any gene: 4. This CDR3 comprises 16 residues.

This chain uses TRBV28 with TRBJ2-4, with TRBD1 matching over 8 bases. V shed 5 bases, J shed 7 bases, and the junction held 7 bases outside the gene matches. Germline V gene lookup returns CDR1 MDHEN and CDR2 SYDVKM. This CDR3 spans 14 amino acids. The CDR3 here is CASSPDRGNNIQYF. The CDR3 DNA reads as TGTGCCAGCAGTCCCGACAGGGGAAATAACATTCAGTACTTC.

This chain joins TRBV10-3 and TRBJ1-1; possible D gene TRBD1, 6 bases. Germline assignment: CDR1 ENHRY and CDR2 SYGVKD. This CDR3 spans 14 amino acids. Trimming removed 2 bases from V and 4 bases from J, with 11 bases in between. CDR3: CAISEGGASTEAFF. The CDR3 bases are TGTGCCATCAGTGAGGGGGGGGCGAGCACTGAAGCTTTCTTT.

This chain joins TRBV7-9 and TRBJ2-4; D is uncertain. Trimming removed 1 base at V and 0 bases at J, with 10 bases between. This CDR3 is built from 16 residues. The germline V gene has CDR1 SEHNR and CDR2 FQNEAQ (reference sequence). CDR3 sequence reads: CASSLVGTLAKNIQYF. In DNA form, the CDR3 reads TGTGCCAGCAGCTTAGTTGGCACCCTAGCCAAAAACATTCAGTACTTC. Filled out from reference TRBV7-9 and TRBJ2-4, the complete variable domain reads DTGVSQNPRHKITKRGQNVTFRCDPISEHNRLYWYRQTLGQGPEFLTYFQNEAQLEKSRLLSDRFSAERPKGSFSTLEIQRTEQGDSAMYLCASSLVGTLAKNIQYFGAGTRLSVL.

The rearrangement links TRBV28 to TRBJ1-5; D may be TRBD1 (6 bases). Germline lookup yields CDR1 MDHEN and CDR2 SYDVKM. Trimming took off 3 bases at V and 4 bases at J, with 19 bases between the two ends. The CDR3 extends over 17 amino acids. This CDR3 reads CASSFERAGGYNQPQHF. Here the CDR3 DNA reads TGTGCCAGCAGTTTCGAGAGGGCGGGGGGCTATAATCAGCCCCAGCATTTT.

The chain links TRBV6-2 or TRBV6-3 to TRBJ1-2; 10 positions agree with TRBD1. Per germline, CDR1 MNHEY and CDR2 SVGEGT. Trimming at V came to 8 bases and at J to 3 bases, leaving 3 bases not matched to a gene. This CDR3 is built from 13 residues. CDR3 residues: CASLGQGDYGYTF. DNA for the CDR3: TGTGCCAGCCTTGGACAGGGGGACTATGGCTACACCTTC.

The chain combines TRBV6-8 with TRBJ2-7; maybe TRBD1 (6 bases). Trimming removed 2 bases at V and 6 bases at J, with 11 bases between. From germline, CDR1 is MNHGY and CDR2 SAAAGT. The CDR3 is made up of 13 amino acids. For the CDR3, the DNA is TGTGCCAGCAGTTACGGAACAGGGTCCGAGCAGTACGTC. It specifies CASSYGTGSEQYV.

The CDR3 DNA is TGTGCCAGCAGTTACTCAGAAGGGGGCGCATACTCCGGGGAGCTGTTTTTT. It codes for CASSYSEGGAYSGELFF. The chain couples TRBV6-5 to TRBJ2-2, with 7 positions matching TRBD1. Germline V gives CDR1 MNHEY, CDR2 SVGAGI. The CDR3 runs 17 residues. The trim removed 0 bases at V and 6 bases at J, leaving 10 bases unmatched.

In this sample, this clonotype turned up many times. CDR3 DNA sequence: TGTGCCAGCACATTAACAGGGAGTCGGGTCGGATATACGGGGGAGCAGTACTTC. It specifies CASTLTGSRVGYTGEQYF. The rearrangement links TRBV6-2 or TRBV6-3 to TRBJ2-7, with a tentative D call TRBD1 (6 bases). The V gene lost 7 bases and the J gene lost 7 bases, with 32 bases spanning the gap. The CDR3 consists of 18 residues. Germline assignment: CDR1 MNHEY and CDR2 SVGEGT.

This clonotype was observed a handful of times. This chain uses TRBV7-9 with TRBJ2-7, with 9 bases that match TRBD1. V lost 1 base, J lost 5 bases, and 3 bases stayed unmatched. The CDR3 runs 14 residues. The germline V gene has CDR1 SEHNR and CDR2 FQNEAQ (reference sequence). The CDR3 spells CASSLDRTGDEQYV. DNA of the CDR3: TGTGCCAGCAGCTTAGATAGGACAGGGGACGAGCAGTACGTC.

V gene TRBV5-5 combines with J gene TRBJ1-3; TRBD1 agrees at 7 bases. CDR1 SGHKS and CDR2 YYEKEE come from the germline V gene (reference sequence). This CDR3 has 15 residues. V lost 0 bases and J lost 2; bases outside the gene matches: 2. CDR3 in DNA: TGTGCCAGCAGCTTGGGGGGACAGACTGGAAACACCATATATTTT. Translated, it gives CASSLGGQTGNTIYF.